The 9 T cell receptor beta chains given below trace back to one sample, sequenced in a study of T cell clonality in common variable immunodeficiency. Assay used: immunoSEQ multiplex PCR; TCRdb lists only in-frame clones, some missing. The sample has tens of thousands of clones, none seen only once. Sequencing used peripheral blood mononuclear cells. Source of these receptors: a person aged 18 to 69 in good health.

This clone was seen many times. The sequence runs out 3 residues before the end of the CDR3; the remainder is reconstructed from the germline J gene. The chain is built from TRBV19 and TRBJ2-2, with D maybe TRBD2 (6 bases). V lost 4 bases and J 3 bases, leaving 6 bases between the germline ends. Germline V gene data show CDR1 as LNHDA and CDR2 as SQIVND (reference sequence). CDR3 length: 13 residues. The DNA read from the CDR3 is TGTGCCAGTAGTAGACTAGACACCGGGGAG. Encoded protein: CASSRLDTGE. The full CDR3 protein reads CASSRLDTGELFF.

This clone was observed at least ten times. The read comes to an end 3 residues before the CDR3 does, leaving the germline J gene to fill in the end. The chain uses TRBV5-1 and TRBJ2-5; TRBD2 agrees at 8 bases. This CDR3 has 14 residues. Looked up from germline, CDR1 is SGHRS and CDR2 is YFSETQ. V dropped 1 base and J dropped 4; count of bases not matched to a gene: 3. The CDR3 protein is CASSLFLAGETQYF. Partial CDR3 DNA: TGCGCCAGCAGCTTGTTTCTAGCGGGAGAGACC.

In its sample, this clone was seen a few times. The missing CDR3 end, 3 residues past where the read stops, is filled in from the germline J gene. The V gene is TRBV19, the J gene TRBJ1-1; D gene ambiguous. The CDR3 spans 17 residues. Germline V gene sequence: CDR1 LNHDA, CDR2 SQIVND (reference sequence). Incomplete CDR3 DNA: TGTGCCAGTAGTATAGGAAGGGCGGGAGCGTACACAGATACG. This codes for CASSIGRAGAYTDT. The full CDR3 protein is CASSIGRAGAYTDTAFF. The complete variable domain, with remaining parts taken from reference TRBV19 and TRBJ1-1, reads DGGITQSPKYLFRKEGQNVTLSCEQNLNHDAMYWYRQDPGQGLRLIYYSQIVNDFQKGDIAEGYSVSREKKESFPLTVTSAQKNPTAFYLCASSIGRAGAYTDTAFFGQGTRLTVV.

Many counts were recorded for this clone. The read ends 3 residues before the CDR3 terminus; that terminus is restored from the germline J gene. This chain links TRBV7-3 with TRBJ2-3; TRBD1 aligns across 8 bases. Per germline, CDR1 SGHTA and CDR2 FQGTGA. J lost 2 bases, V lost 5 bases, and 6 bases had no gene match. CDR3 length: 15 residues. The part of the CDR3 DNA that was read is TGTGCCAGCAGCACAACAGGGGGTCCCACAGATACG. Its translation is CASSTTGGPTDT. The CDR3 in full is CASSTTGGPTDTQYF.

This clone was counted many times. Read coverage stops 3 residues before the CDR3 terminus; the germline J gene supplies the remainder. This chain uses TRBV5-1 with TRBJ2-1; 10 bases agree with TRBD2. Per the germline V gene, CDR1 is SGHRS and CDR2 is YFSETQ. The CDR3 runs 15 residues. Trimming cost V 4 bases and J 2 bases; bases outside gene matches: 3. CDR3 residues: CASSPSGRAYNEQFF. CDR3 bases read: TGCGCCAGCAGCCCCAGCGGGAGGGCCTACAATGAG. The entire variable domain, with the rest obtained from reference TRBV5-1 and TRBJ2-1, is as follows: KAGVTQTPRYLIKTRGQQVTLSCSPISGHRSVSWYQQTPGQGLQFLFEYFSETQRNKGNFPGRFSGRQFSNSRSEMNVSTLELGDSALYLCASSPSGRAYNEQFFGPGTRLTVL.

This clone was recorded many times. Coverage ceases 3 residues before the CDR3 finishes, and the germline J gene fills in the end. This sequence joins TRBV2 and TRBJ2-7, with TRBD1 matching over 7 bases. The CDR3 consists of 14 residues. Trimming at V came to 6 bases and at J to 0 bases, leaving 5 bases not matched to a gene. In germline, CDR1 is SNHLY, CDR2 FYNNEI. The CDR3 DNA, read in part, is TGTGCCAGCAGGCTGGGACAGTACTCCTACGAG. This gives the protein CASRLGQYSYE. In full, the CDR3 is CASRLGQYSYEQYF. Variable domain in full (rest from reference TRBV2 and TRBJ2-7): EPEVTQTPSHQVTQMGQEVILRCVPISNHLYFYWYRQILGQKVEFLVSFYNNEISEKSEIFDDQFSVERPDGSNFTLKIRSTKLEDSAMYFCASRLGQYSYEQYFGPGTRLTVT.

This clone was observed many times. Read coverage stops 3 residues before the CDR3 terminus; the germline J gene supplies the remainder. The chain has TRBV6-2 or TRBV6-3 and TRBJ2-1; D may be TRBD2 (5 bases). V lost 6 bases and J lost 9, with 15 bases in between. The CDR3 spans 13 residues. Looked up from germline, CDR1 is MNHEY and CDR2 is SVGEGT. Partial CDR3 DNA: TGTGCCAGCAGCCTAGCCCCATCGGGTGAG. Encoded protein: CASSLAPSGE. The whole CDR3 region reads CASSLAPSGEQFF.

CDR3 in amino acids: CASSLSGMETQYF. The DNA read from the CDR3 is TGTGCCAGTAGCCTTAGCGGGATGGAGACC. This sequence joins TRBV19 and TRBJ2-5; 8 bases match TRBD2. The read ends 3 residues early relative to the CDR3; the germline J gene fills the gap. The V gene's germline CDR1 is LNHDA and CDR2 SQIVND (reference sequence). The CDR3 totals 13 residues. Germline trimming cut 6 bases from V and 5 bases from J; bases unmatched to any gene: 5.

This clone was observed many times. The CDR3 end is not reached by the read, which stops 3 residues before it; the germline J gene fills it in. The J gene is TRBJ1-4, the V gene TRBV7-9; no definite D call. CDR1 and CDR2 from the germline V gene are SEHNR and FQNEAQ (reference sequence). The V end lost 4 bases, the J end lost 8 bases, and 5 bases lay between the germline ends. The CDR3 length is 11 residues. Incomplete CDR3 DNA: TGTGCCAGCAGCTCCTCCGAAAAA. Encoded protein: CASSSSEK. In full, the CDR3 is CASSSSEKLFF.